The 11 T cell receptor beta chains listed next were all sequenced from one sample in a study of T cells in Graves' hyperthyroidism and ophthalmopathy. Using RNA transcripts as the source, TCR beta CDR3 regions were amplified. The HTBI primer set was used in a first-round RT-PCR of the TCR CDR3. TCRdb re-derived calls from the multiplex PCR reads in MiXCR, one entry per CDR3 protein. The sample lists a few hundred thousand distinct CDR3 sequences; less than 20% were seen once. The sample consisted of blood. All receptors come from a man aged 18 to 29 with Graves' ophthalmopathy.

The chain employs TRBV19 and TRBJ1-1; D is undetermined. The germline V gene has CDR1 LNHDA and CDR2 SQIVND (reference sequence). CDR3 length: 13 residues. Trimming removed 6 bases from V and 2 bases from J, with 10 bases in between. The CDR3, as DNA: TGTGCCAGTAGCGGACTGATTAACACTGAAGCTTTCTTT. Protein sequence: CASSGLINTEAFF.

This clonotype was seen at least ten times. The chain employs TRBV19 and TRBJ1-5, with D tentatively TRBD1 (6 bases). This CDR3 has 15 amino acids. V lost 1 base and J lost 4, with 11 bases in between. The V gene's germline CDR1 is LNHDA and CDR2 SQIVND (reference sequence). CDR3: CASSIAAGENQPQHF. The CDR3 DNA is TGTGCCAGTAGTATAGCCGCAGGGGAGAATCAGCCCCAGCATTTT. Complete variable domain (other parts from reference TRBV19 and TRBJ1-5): DGGITQSPKYLFRKEGQNVTLSCEQNLNHDAMYWYRQDPGQGLRLIYYSQIVNDFQKGDIAEGYSVSREKKESFPLTVTSAQKNPTAFYLCASSIAAGENQPQHFGDGTRLSIL.

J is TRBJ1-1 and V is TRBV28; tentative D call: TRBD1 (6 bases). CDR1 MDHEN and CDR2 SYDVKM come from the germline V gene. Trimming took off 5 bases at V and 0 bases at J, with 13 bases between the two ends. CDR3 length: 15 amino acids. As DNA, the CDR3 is TGTGCCAGCAGTCCCCCCCACAGGGTGAACACTGAAGCTTTCTTT. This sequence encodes CASSPPHRVNTEAFF.

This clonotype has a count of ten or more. CDR3 protein: CASKQRRTGGSGANVLTF. The DNA for the CDR3 is TGTGCCAGCAAACAAAGGCGGACAGGGGGCTCTGGGGCCAACGTCCTGACTTTC. J is TRBJ2-6 and V is TRBV12-3 or TRBV12-4, with 10 bases aligning to TRBD1. The CDR3 has 18 residues. After removal of 7 bases from V and 0 bases from J, the junction contained 9 bases not matched to a gene.

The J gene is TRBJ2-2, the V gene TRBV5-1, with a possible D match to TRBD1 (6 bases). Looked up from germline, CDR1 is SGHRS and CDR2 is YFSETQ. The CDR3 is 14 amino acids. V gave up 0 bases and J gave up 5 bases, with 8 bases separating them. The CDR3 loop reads CASSLARGTGELFF. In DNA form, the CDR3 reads TGCGCCAGCAGCTTGGCTAGGGGGACCGGGGAGCTGTTTTTT.

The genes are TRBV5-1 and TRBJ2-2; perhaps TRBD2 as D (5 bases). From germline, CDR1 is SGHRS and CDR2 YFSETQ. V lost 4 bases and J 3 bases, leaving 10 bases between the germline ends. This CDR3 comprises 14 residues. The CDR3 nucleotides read TGCGCCAGCAGCCGGAGCGGAGACACCGGGGAGCTGTTTTTT. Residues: CASSRSGDTGELFF.

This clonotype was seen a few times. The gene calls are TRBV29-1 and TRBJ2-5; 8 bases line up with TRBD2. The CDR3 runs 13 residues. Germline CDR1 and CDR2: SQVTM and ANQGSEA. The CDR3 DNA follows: TGCAGTGTGGCACTAGCGGATAAAGAGACCCAGTACTTC. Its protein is CSVALADKETQYF.

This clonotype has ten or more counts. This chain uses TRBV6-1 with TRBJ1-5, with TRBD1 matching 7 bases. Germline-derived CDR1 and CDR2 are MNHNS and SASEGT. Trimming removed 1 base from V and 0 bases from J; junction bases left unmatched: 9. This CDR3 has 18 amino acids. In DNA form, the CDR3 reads TGTGCCAGCAGTGAAGGGACGGGACAGCTCTATAGCAATCAGCCCCAGCATTTT. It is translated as CASSEGTGQLYSNQPQHF.

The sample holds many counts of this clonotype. The CDR3 sequence is CASSLAPSSETQYF. Written as DNA, the CDR3 is TGTGCCAGCAGCTTAGCGCCTAGCTCGGAGACCCAGTACTTC. The chain combines TRBV7-2 with TRBJ2-5, with a weak D call TRBD2 (5 bases). The ends were cut back, 0 bases at V and 5 bases at J, with 10 bases in the middle. Germline CDR1 reads SGHTA; CDR2 reads FQGNSA. The CDR3 length is 14 residues.

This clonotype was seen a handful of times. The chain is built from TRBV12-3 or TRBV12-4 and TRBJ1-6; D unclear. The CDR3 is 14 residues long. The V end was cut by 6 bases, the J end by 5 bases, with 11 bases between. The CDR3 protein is CASRKDHDNSPLHF. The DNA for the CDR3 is TGTGCCAGCAGAAAAGACCACGATAATTCACCCCTCCACTTT.

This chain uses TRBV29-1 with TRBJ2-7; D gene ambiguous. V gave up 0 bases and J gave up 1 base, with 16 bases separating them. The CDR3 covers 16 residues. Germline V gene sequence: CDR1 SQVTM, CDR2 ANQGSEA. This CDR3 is CSVEDKLDGISYEQYF. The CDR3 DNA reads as TGCAGCGTTGAAGACAAGCTTGACGGAATTTCCTACGAGCAGTACTTC.